These 14 T cell receptor beta chains were all obtained from the same sample, sequenced in a study of blood T cell repertoires in COVID-19. Produced via immunoSEQ multiplex PCR; TCRdb's table is partial and in-frame only. Of 200,000 to 250,000 clones in the sample, 84% were seen once. Source material: PBMCs or T cells enriched from blood (not recorded which). The receptors stem from a man in his 60s who had recovered from COVID-19.

The CDR3 nucleotides read TGTGCCAGCAGCTTAGACGGGGGGCATACAGATACGCAGTATTTT. This codes for CASSLDGGHTDTQYF. The chain links TRBV7-2 to TRBJ2-3, with D possibly matching TRBD2 (7 bases). Trimming cost V 1 base and J 3 bases, with 11 bases left between them. Germline-derived CDR1 and CDR2 are SGHTA and FQGNSA. The CDR3 spans 15 residues.

The chain carries TRBV5-1 and TRBJ2-5, with 11 bases lining up with TRBD1. V gave up 5 bases and J gave up 6 bases; unmatched junction bases: 12. There are 16 residues in the CDR3. Germline V gene data show CDR1 as SGHRS and CDR2 as YFSETQ. The CDR3 spells CASRHDLGQGAQTQYF. CDR3 bases: TGCGCCAGCAGACATGACCTTGGACAGGGGGCACAGACCCAGTACTTC.

The chain employs TRBV5-4 and TRBJ2-7, with 7 bases aligning to TRBD1. CDR1 is SGHNT, CDR2 YYREEE, per germline (reference sequence). The CDR3 is made up of 16 amino acids. V lost 4 bases to trimming and J lost 6 bases; unmatched junction nucleotides: 16. The CDR3 is CASSSKGQGDLGEQYF. The DNA for the CDR3 is TGTGCCAGCAGCAGCAAAGGGCAGGGGGACCTCGGCGAGCAGTACTTC. The full variable domain, its missing parts supplied by reference TRBV5-4 and TRBJ2-7, is ETGVTQSPTHLIKTRGQQVTLRCSSQSGHNTVSWYQQALGQGPQFIFQYYREEENGRGNFPPRFSGLQFPNYSSELNVNALELDDSALYLCASSSKGQGDLGEQYFGPGTRLTVT.

This rearrangement joins TRBV7-9 to TRBJ1-2; 9 positions match TRBD1. The J segment lost 6 bases and the V segment lost 4 bases, leaving 9 bases of the junction unmatched. Germline lookup yields CDR1 SEHNR and CDR2 FQNEAQ (reference sequence). This CDR3 is built from 15 residues. CDR3 in amino acids: CASSWDRARKDGYTF. The CDR3 DNA follows: TGTGCCAGCAGCTGGGACAGGGCTCGGAAGGATGGCTACACCTTC.

This chain joins TRBV7-8 and TRBJ1-6, with 7 nucleotides matching TRBD1. Germline assignment: CDR1 SGHVS and CDR2 FQNEAQ. This CDR3 has 15 amino acids. V gave up 5 bases and J gave up 11 bases; unmatched junction bases: 12. The CDR3 here is CASSPRTGVGTPLHF. CDR3 in DNA: TGTGCCAGCAGCCCGAGAACAGGGGTGGGTACACCCCTCCACTTT.

The chain recombines TRBV3-1 (or the pseudogene TRBV3-2) with TRBJ1-4, with D unresolved. Looked up from germline, CDR1 is LGHDT and CDR2 is YNNKEL (reference sequence). The CDR3 loop spans 15 amino acids. Trimming pared 7 bases from V and 5 bases from J, leaving 17 bases between. CDR3 sequence: CASTPEGSGNEKLFF. In nucleotides, the CDR3 is TGTGCCAGCACCCCGGAAGGGTCGGGGAATGAAAAACTGTTTTTT.

The chain has TRBV18 and TRBJ2-1, with 12 bases fitting TRBD2. Germline CDR1 is KGHSH and CDR2 is LQKENI. CDR3 length: 16 residues. V was clipped by 4 bases and J by 3 bases; unmatched bases: 4. CDR3 sequence: CASSLRTSGNYNEQFF. The CDR3 DNA reads as TGTGCCAGCTCACTACGGACTAGCGGGAACTACAATGAGCAGTTCTTC.

V usage is TRBV19 and J usage is TRBJ2-3; 8 bases are shared with TRBD2. The germline gives CDR1 LNHDA, CDR2 SQIVND (reference sequence). V was clipped by 3 bases and J by 6 bases; unmatched bases: 8. The length of the CDR3 is 15 residues. CDR3 nucleotide sequence: TGTGCCAGTAGTATGGGAGCGGGGGCCTTGGATACGCAGTATTTT. Protein product: CASSMGAGALDTQYF.

This clone was observed a few times. The rearrangement uses TRBV24-1 and TRBJ2-7, with D tentatively TRBD1 (6 bases). Deletions cut 6 bases from V and 2 bases from J, with 10 bases between. CDR3 length equals 13 residues. Germline CDR1 is KGHDR and CDR2 is SFDVKD. CDR3 bases: TGTGCCACCAGTCCCAGGGGAACCTACGAGCAGTACTTC. Amino acid sequence: CATSPRGTYEQYF.

This clone was seen only once. The chain joins TRBV5-1 to TRBJ1-2; 7 nucleotides align to TRBD1. The CDR3 runs to 16 residues. The germline gives CDR1 SGHRS, CDR2 YFSETQ. Losses at the gene ends were 4 bases for V and 5 bases for J; bases not matched to a gene: 14. CDR3 amino acids: CASSRATGERGYGYTF. The CDR3 DNA follows: TGCGCCAGCAGCAGAGCAACAGGGGAGAGGGGGTATGGCTACACCTTC. The whole variable domain, filled in from reference TRBV5-1 and TRBJ1-2, reads KAGVTQTPRYLIKTRGQQVTLSCSPISGHRSVSWYQQTPGQGLQFLFEYFSETQRNKGNFPGRFSGRQFSNSRSEMNVSTLELGDSALYLCASSRATGERGYGYTFGSGTRLTVV.

The chain carries TRBV18 and TRBJ1-2; D is unclear. Germline lookup yields CDR1 KGHSH and CDR2 LQKENI. The CDR3 runs to 12 residues. The ends were cut back, 2 bases at V and 4 bases at J, with 5 bases in the middle. The CDR3 region has the DNA TGTGCCAGCTCACCAACGGTCTATGGCTACACCTTC. Residues: CASSPTVYGYTF.

This clone was seen just once. The rearrangement uses TRBV19 and TRBJ2-2, with 7 positions matching TRBD1. This CDR3 has 14 amino acids. J lost 6 bases, V lost 6 bases, and 7 bases had no gene match. Germline V gene lookup returns CDR1 LNHDA and CDR2 SQIVND (reference sequence). The CDR3 DNA sequence: TGTGCCAGTAGCGACAGGGTGAGGGCCGGGGAGCTGTTTTTT. Its protein is CASSDRVRAGELFF.

The J gene is TRBJ2-2, the V gene TRBV19; 10 bases fit TRBD1. The V segment lost 7 bases and the J segment 3 bases; nucleotides outside the gene matches: 11. The CDR3 length is 17 residues. The germline gives CDR1 LNHDA, CDR2 SQIVND (reference sequence). As DNA, the CDR3 is TGTGCCAGTACCCGTGACCGGGACAGGGGCGACACCGGGGAGCTGTTTTTT. Protein product: CASTRDRDRGDTGELFF.

The V call is TRBV18, the J call TRBJ2-7, with a possible D match to TRBD2 (5 bases). CDR3 length equals 14 residues. V lost 0 bases and J lost 3, with 9 bases in between. Germline values: CDR1 KGHSH, CDR2 LQKENI. CDR3 residues: CASSPPSELYEQYF. CDR3 nucleotides: TGTGCCAGCTCACCACCTAGCGAGCTCTACGAGCAGTACTTC.